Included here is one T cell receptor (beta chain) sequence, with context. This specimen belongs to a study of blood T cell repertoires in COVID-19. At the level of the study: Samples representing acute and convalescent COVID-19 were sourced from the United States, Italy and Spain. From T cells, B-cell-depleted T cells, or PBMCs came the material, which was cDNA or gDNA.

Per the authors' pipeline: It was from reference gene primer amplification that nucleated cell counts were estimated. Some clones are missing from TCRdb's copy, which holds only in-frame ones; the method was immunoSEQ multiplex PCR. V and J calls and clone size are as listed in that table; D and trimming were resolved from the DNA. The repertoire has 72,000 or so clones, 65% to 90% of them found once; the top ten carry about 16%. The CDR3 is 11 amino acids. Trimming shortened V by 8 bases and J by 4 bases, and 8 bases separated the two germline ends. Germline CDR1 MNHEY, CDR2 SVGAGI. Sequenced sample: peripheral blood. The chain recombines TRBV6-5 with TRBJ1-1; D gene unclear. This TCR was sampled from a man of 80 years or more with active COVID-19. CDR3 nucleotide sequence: TGTGCCAGCGAGGATCGCACTGAAGCTTTCTTT. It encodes CASEDRTEAFF.